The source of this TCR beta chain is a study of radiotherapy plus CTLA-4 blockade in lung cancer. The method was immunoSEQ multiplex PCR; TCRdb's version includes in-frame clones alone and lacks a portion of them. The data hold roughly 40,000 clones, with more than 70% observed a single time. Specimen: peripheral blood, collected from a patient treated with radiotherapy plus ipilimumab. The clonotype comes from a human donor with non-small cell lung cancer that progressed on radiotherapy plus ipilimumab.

CDR3 nucleotides: TGCGCCAGCAGCTGGACAGGAGTCGGCACAGATACGCAGTATTTT. Protein sequence: CASSWTGVGTDTQYF. The J gene is TRBJ2-3, the V gene TRBV5-1; 7 bases fit TRBD1. The CDR3 consists of 15 residues. Germline loops: CDR1 SGHRS, CDR2 YFSETQ. Germline trimming cut 3 bases from V and 1 base from J; bases unmatched to any gene: 5. Using reference TRBV5-1 and TRBJ2-3 for the parts outside the CDR3, the full variable domain is KAGVTQTPRYLIKTRGQQVTLSCSPISGHRSVSWYQQTPGQGLQFLFEYFSETQRNKGNFPGRFSGRQFSNSRSEMNVSTLELGDSALYLCASSWTGVGTDTQYFGPGTRLTVL.